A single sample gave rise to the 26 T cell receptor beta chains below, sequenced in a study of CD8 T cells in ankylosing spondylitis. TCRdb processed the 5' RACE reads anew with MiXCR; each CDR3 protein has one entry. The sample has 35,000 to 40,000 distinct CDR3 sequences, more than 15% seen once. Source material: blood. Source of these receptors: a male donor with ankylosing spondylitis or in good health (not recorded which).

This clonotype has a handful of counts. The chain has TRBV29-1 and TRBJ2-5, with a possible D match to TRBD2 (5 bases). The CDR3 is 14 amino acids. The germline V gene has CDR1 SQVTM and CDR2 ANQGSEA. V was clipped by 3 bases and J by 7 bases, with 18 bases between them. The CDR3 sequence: CSVDGSPPAGTQYF. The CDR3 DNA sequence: TGCAGCGTTGATGGTTCACCTCCTGCGGGGACCCAGTACTTC.

Here the CDR3 DNA reads TGCAGCGTTTTGGGGGGGCGGGGAGACACTGAAGCTTTCTTT. Translating it yields CSVLGGRGDTEAFF. The chain links TRBV29-1 to TRBJ1-1; D perhaps matches TRBD1 (6 bases). Trimming shortened V by 5 bases and J by 3 bases, and 16 bases separated the two germline ends. The length of the CDR3 is 14 residues. Germline V lookup: CDR1 SQVTM, CDR2 ANQGSEA. The full variable domain, in which reference TRBV29-1 and TRBJ1-1 provide the parts outside the CDR3, is SAVISQKPSRDICQRGTSLTIQCQVDSQVTMMFWYRQQPGQSLTLIATANQGSEATYESGFVIDKFPISRPNLTFSTLTVSNMSPEDSSIYLCSVLGGRGDTEAFFGQGTRLTVV.

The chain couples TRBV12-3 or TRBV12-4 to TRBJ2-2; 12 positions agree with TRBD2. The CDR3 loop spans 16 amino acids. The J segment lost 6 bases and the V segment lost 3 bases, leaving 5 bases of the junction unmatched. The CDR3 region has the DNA TGTGCCAGCAGTTTTCGACTAGCGGGAGCGGCCGGGGAGCTGTTTTTT. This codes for CASSFRLAGAAGELFF.

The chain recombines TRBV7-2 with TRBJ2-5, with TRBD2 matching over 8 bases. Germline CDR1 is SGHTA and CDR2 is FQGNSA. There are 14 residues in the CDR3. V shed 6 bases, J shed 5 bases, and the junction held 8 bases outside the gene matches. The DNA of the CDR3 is TGTGCCAGCAGTCGACCGGGGGGGATGGAGACCCAGTACTTC. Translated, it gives CASSRPGGMETQYF.

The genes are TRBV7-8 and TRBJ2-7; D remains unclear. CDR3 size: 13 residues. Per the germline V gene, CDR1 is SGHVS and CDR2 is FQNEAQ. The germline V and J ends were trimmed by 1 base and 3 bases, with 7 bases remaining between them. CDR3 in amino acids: CASSLVRSYEQYV. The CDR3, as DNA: TGTGCCAGCAGCTTAGTACGGAGCTACGAGCAGTACGTC.

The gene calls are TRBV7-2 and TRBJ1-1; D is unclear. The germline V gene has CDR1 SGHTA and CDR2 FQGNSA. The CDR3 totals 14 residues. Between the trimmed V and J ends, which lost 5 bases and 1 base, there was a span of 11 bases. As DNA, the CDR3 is TGTGCCAGCAGCGCTGGTTTCGCGAACACTGAAGCTTTCTTT. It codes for CASSAGFANTEAFF.

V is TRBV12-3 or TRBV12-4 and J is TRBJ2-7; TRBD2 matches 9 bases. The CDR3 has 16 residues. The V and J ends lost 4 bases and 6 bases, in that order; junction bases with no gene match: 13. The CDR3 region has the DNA TGTGCCAGCAGTTCATTTAGCGGGAGTAGTTCGCGCGAGCAGTACTTC. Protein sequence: CASSSFSGSSSREQYF.

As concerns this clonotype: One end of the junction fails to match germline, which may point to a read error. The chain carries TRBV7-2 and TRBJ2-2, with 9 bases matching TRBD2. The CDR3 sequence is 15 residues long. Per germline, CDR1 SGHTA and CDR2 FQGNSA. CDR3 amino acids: CASSIAGANTGELFF. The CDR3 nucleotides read TGTGCCAGCAGCATAGCGGGGGCCAACACCGGGGAGCTGTTTTTT.

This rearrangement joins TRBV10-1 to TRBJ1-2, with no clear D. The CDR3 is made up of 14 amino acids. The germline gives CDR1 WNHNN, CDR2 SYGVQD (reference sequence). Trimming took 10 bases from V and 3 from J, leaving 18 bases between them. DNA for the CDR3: TGCGCCACTGACTTCAGGCGGTGGCACTATGGCTACACCTTC. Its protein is CATDFRRWHYGYTF.

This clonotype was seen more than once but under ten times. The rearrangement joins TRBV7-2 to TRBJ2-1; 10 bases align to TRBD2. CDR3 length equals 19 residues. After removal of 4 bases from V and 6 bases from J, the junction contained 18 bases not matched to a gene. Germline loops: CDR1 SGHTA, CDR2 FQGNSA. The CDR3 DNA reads TGTGCCAGCAGCTCCTCAAAGTGGTCTAGCGGGAGAAAAAGCAATGAGCAGTTCTTC. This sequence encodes CASSSSKWSSGRKSNEQFF.

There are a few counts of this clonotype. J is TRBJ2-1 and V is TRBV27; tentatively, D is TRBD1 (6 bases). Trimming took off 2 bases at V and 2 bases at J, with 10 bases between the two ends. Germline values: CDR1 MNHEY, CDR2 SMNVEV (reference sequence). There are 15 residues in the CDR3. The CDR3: CASSLQGNPYNEQFF. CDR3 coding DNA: TGTGCCAGCAGTTTACAGGGGAATCCCTACAATGAGCAGTTCTTC.

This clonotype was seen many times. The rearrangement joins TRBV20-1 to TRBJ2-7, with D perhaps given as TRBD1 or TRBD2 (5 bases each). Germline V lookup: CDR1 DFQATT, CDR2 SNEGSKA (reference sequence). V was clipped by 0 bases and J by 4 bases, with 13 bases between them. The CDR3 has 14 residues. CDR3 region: CSARDPSGGYEQYV. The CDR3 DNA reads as TGCAGTGCTAGAGATCCCAGTGGGGGTTACGAGCAGTACGTC.

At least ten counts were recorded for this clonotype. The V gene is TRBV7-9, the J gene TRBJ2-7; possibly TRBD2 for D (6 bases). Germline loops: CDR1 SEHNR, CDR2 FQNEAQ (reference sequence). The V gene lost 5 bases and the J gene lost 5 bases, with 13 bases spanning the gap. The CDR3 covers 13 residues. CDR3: CASSPRLVHEQYF. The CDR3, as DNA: TGTGCCAGCAGCCCCCGACTAGTTCACGAGCAGTACTTC.

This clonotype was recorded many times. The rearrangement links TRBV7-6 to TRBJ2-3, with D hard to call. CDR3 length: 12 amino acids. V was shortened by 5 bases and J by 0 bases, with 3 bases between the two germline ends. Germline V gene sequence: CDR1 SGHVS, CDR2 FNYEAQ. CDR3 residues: CASSLSTDTQYF. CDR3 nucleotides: TGTGCCAGCAGCCTAAGCACAGATACGCAGTATTTT.

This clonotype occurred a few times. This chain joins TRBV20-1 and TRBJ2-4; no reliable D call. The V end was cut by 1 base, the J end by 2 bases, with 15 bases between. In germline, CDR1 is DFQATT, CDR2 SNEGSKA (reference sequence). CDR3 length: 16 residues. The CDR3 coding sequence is TGCAGTGCTAGAGTCCCGGGCCAAGCCCCCAAAAACATTCAGTACTTC. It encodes CSARVPGQAPKNIQYF.

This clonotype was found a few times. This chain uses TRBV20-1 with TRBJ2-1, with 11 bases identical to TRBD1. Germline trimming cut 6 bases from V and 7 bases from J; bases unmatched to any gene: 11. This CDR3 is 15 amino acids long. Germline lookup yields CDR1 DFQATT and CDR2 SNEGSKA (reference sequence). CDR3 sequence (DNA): TGCAGTGCAAGCTCCGGACAGGGGGCGTCAAATGAGCAGTTCTTC. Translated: CSASSGQGASNEQFF.

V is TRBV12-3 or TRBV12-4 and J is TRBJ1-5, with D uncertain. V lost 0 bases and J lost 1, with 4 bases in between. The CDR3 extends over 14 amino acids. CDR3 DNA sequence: TGTGCCAGCAGTTTAGCGGGGAGCAATCAGCCCCAGCATTTT. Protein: CASSLAGSNQPQHF.

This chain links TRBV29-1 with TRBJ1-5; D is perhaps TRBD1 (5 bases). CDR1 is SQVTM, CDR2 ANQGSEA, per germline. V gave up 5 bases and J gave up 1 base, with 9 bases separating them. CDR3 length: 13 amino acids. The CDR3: CSVRGGSNQPQHF. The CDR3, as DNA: TGCAGCGTTCGGGGGGGAAGCAATCAGCCCCAGCATTTT.

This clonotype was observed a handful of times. The CDR3 protein is CASSLKLAGIAKNIQYF. The CDR3 region has the DNA TGTGCCAGCAGTTTGAAGCTGGCAGGGATAGCCAAAAACATTCAGTACTTC. This sequence joins TRBV12-3 or TRBV12-4 and TRBJ2-4; D may be TRBD1 (5 bases). Trimming shortened V by 3 bases and J by 0 bases, and 15 bases separated the two germline ends. The CDR3 covers 17 residues.

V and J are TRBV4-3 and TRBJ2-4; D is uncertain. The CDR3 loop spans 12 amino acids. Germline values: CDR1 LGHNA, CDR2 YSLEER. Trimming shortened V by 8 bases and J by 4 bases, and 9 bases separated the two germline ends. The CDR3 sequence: CASADQKNIQYF. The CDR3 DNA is TGCGCCAGCGCGGACCAGAAAAACATTCAGTACTTC.

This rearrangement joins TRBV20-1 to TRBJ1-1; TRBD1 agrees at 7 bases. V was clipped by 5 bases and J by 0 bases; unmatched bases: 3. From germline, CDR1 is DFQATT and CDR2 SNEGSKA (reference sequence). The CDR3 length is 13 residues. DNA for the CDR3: TGCAGTGCTCCCGGGACAGTGAACACTGAAGCTTTCTTT. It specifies CSAPGTVNTEAFF.

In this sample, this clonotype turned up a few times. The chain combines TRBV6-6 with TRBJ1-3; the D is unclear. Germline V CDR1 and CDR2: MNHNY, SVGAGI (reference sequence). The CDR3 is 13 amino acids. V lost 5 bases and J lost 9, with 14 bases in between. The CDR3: CASSPRVGITIYF. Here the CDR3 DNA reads TGTGCCAGCAGTCCCCGTGTGGGTATCACCATATATTTT.

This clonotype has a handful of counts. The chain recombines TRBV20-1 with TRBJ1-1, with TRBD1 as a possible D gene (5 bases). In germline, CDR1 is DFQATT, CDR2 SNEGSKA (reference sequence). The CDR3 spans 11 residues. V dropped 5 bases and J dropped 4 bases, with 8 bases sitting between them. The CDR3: CSARDFTEAFF. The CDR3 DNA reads TGCAGTGCTCGGGACTTCACTGAAGCTTTCTTT.

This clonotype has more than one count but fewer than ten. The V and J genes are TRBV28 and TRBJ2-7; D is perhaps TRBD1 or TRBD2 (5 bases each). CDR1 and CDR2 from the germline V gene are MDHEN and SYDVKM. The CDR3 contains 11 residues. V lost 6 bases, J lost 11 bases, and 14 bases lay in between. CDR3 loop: CASRKLGTEYF. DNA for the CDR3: TGTGCCAGCAGGAAGCTCGGGACGGAGTACTTC.

CDR3 amino acids: CASSLNQGPYEKLFF. The DNA of the CDR3 is TGTGCCAGCAGCTTAAACCAGGGACCATATGAAAAACTGTTTTTT. The chain links TRBV7-9 to TRBJ1-4; tentative D call: TRBD1 (5 bases). Germline loops: CDR1 SEHNR, CDR2 FQNEAQ (reference sequence). V was cut by 2 bases and J by 6 bases, with 13 bases left in between. CDR3 length equals 15 residues.

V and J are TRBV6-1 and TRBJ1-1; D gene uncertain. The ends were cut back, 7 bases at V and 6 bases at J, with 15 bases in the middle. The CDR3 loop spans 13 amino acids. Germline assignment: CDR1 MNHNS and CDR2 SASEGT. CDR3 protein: CASIKGGFAEAFF. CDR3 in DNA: TGTGCCAGCATTAAGGGCGGATTCGCTGAAGCTTTCTTT.